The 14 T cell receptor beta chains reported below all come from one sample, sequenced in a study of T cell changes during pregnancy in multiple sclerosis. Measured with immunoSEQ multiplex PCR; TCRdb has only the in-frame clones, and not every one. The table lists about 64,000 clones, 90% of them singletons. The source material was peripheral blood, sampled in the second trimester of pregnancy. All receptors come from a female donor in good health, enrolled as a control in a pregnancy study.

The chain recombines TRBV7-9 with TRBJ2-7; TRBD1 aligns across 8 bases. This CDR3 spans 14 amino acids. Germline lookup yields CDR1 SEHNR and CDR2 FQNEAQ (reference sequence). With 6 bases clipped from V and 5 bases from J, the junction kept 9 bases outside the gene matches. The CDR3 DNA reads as TGTGCCAGCAGTGCTTGGACAGGGAGGAACGAGCAGTACTTC. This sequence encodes CASSAWTGRNEQYF.

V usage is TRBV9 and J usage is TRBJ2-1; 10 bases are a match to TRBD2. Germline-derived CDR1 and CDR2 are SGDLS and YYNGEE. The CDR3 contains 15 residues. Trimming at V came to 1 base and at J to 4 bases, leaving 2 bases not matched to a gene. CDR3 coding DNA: TGTGCCAGCAGCGTATATAGCGGGGGGTACAATGAGCAGTTCTTC. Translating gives CASSVYSGGYNEQFF.

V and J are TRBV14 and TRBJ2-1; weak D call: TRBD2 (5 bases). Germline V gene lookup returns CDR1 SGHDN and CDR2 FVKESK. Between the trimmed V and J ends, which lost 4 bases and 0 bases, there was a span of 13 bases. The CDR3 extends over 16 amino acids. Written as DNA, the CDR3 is TGTGCCAGCAGCCCATACGGGCTAGCCTCCTACAATGAGCAGTTCTTC. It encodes CASSPYGLASYNEQFF. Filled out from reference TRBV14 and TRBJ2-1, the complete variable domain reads EAGVTQFPSHSVIEKGQTVTLRCDPISGHDNLYWYRRVMGKEIKFLLHFVKESKQDESGMPNNRFLAERTGGTYSTLKVQPAELEDSGVYFCASSPYGLASYNEQFFGPGTRLTVL.

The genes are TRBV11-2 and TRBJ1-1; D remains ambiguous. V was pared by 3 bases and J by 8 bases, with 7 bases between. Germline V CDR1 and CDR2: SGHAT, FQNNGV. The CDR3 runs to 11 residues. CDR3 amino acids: CASSFHQEAFF. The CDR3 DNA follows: TGTGCCAGCAGCTTTCATCAGGAAGCTTTCTTT. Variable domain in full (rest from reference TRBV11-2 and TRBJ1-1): EAGVAQSPRYKIIEKRQSVAFWCNPISGHATLYWYQQILGQGPKLLIQFQNNGVVDDSQLPKDRFSAERLKGVDSTLKIQPAKLEDSAVYLCASSFHQEAFFGQGTRLTVV.

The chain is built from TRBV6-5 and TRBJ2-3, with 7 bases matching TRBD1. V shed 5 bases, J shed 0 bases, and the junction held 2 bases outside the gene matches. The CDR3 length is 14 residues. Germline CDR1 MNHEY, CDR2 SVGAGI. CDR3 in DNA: TGTGCCAGCAGTCGGACAGGCAGCACAGATACGCAGTATTTT. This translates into CASSRTGSTDTQYF.

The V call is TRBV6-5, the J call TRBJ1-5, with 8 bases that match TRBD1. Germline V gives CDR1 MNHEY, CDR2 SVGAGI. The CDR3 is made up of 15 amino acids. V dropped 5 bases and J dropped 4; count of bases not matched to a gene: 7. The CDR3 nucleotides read TGTGCCAGCAGTCCGTGGACAGGGACTAATCAGCCCCAGCATTTT. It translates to CASSPWTGTNQPQHF.

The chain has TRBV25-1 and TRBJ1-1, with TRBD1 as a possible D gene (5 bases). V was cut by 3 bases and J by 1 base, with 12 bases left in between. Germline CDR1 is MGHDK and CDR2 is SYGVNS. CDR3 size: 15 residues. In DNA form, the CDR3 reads TGTGCCAGCAGTGATGGGGGGACGGGGAACACTGAAGCTTTCTTT. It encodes CASSDGGTGNTEAFF.

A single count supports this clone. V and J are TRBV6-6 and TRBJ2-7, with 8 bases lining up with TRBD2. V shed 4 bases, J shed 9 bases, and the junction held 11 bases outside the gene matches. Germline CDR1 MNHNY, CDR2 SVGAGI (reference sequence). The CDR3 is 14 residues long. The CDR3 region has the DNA TGTGCCAGCAGTTCCGGGACTAGGCTCGGGGCGCAGTACTTC. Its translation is CASSSGTRLGAQYF.

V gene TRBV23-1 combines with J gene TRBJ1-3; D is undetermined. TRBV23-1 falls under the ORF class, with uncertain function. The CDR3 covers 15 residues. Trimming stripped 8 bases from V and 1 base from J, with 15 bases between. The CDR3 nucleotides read TGCGCCAGCGGCACGCCCACAGAATCTGGAAACACCATATATTTT. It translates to CASGTPTESGNTIYF.

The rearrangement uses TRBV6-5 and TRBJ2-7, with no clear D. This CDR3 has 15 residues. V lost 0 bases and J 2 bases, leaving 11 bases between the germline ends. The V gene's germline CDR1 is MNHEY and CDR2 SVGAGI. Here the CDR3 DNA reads TGTGCCAGCAGTTACTCCGGCGGAGAGGCCTACGAGCAGTACTTC. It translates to CASSYSGGEAYEQYF.

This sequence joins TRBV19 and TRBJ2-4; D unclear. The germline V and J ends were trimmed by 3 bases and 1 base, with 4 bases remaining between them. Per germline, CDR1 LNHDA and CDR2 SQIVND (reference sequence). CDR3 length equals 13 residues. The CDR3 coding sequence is TGTGCCAGTAGTATTACTGCCAAAAACATTCAGTACTTC. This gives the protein CASSITAKNIQYF.

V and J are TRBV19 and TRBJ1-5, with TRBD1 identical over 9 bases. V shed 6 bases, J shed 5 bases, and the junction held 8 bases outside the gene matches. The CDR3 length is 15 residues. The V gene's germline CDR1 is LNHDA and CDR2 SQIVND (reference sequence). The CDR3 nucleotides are TGTGCCAGTAGCAACACAGGGGGCTTTTATCAGCCCCAGCATTTT. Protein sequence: CASSNTGGFYQPQHF.

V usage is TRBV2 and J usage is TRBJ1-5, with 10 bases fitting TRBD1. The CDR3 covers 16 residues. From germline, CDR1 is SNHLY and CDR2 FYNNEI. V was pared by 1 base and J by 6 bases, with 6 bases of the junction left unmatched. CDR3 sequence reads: CASSEEGTGVGQPQHF. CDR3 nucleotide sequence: TGTGCCAGCAGTGAAGAGGGGACAGGGGTGGGTCAGCCCCAGCATTTT.

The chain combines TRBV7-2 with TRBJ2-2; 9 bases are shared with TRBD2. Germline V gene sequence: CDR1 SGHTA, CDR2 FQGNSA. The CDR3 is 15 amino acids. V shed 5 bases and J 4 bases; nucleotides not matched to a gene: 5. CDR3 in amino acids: CASSIQRGVTGELFF. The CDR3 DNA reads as TGTGCCAGCAGCATTCAGCGGGGGGTCACCGGGGAGCTGTTTTTT.